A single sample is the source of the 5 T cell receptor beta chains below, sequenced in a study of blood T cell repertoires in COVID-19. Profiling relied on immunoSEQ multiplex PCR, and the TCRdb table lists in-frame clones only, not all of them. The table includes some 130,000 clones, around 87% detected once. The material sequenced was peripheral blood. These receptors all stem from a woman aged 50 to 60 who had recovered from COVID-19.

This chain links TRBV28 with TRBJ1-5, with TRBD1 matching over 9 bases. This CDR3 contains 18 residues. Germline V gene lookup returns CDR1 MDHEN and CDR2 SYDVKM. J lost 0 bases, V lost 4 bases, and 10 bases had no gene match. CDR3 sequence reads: CASSSLDRGYYSNQPQHF. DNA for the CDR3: TGTGCCAGCAGTTCCCTTGACAGGGGGTATTATAGCAATCAGCCCCAGCATTTT.

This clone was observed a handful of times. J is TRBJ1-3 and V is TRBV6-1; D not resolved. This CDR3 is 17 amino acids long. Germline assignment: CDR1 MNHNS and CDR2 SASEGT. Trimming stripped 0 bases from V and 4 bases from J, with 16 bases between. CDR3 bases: TGTGCCAGCAGTGAAGCCATACTCGAGGGCCGCGGAAACACCATATATTTT. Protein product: CASSEAILEGRGNTIYF.

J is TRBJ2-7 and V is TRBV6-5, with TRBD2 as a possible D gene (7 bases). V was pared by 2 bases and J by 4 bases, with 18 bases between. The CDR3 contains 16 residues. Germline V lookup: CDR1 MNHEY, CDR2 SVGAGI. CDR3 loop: CASSYVVTGGRYEQYF. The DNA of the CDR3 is TGTGCCAGCAGTTACGTGGTGACGGGGGGCAGGTACGAGCAGTACTTC.

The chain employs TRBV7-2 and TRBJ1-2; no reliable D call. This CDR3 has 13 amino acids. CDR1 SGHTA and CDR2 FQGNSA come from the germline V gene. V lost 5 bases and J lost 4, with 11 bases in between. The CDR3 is CASSRPGFYGYTF. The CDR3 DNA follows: TGTGCCAGCAGCCGTCCAGGTTTCTATGGCTACACCTTC.

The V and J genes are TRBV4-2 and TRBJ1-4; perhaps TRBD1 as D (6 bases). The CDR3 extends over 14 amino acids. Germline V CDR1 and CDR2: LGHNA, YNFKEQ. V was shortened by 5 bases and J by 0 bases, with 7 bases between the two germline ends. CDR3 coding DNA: TGTGCCAGCAGCTCAGGGGCAACTAATGAAAAACTGTTTTTT. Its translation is CASSSGATNEKLFF.